The clone carrying this T cell receptor (beta chain) has more than one count but fewer than ten. What it recognizes is unknown. Loaded into unsorted PBMC replicate PCRs was 250 to 350 ng DNA, roughly 30,000 T cell genomes. Original handling: ImmunoSEQ junction-only sequences lacked quality scores, so their filtering differed. Sequenced by immunoSEQ multiplex PCR; TCRdb stores in-frame clones only, minus some. Clone size and V and J calls were adopted from that table, with D and trimming inferred from the DNA. The table shows hundreds of thousands of clones, with 70% to 80% occurring only once. CDR1 is SGHRS, CDR2 YFSETQ, per germline. The V and J ends lost 4 bases and 1 base respectively, with 8 bases between them. The CDR3 extends over 13 amino acids. The data are from a study of shared clonotypes between healthy human individuals. Regarding the study as a whole: Sampling included only blood; tissue repertoires likely differ.

J is TRBJ2-5 and V is TRBV5-1; possible D gene TRBD1, 6 bases. What was sequenced was PBMCs. This TCR derives from a woman between 35 and 50 years old in good health. Some clones in this sample may be carry-over from other donors' samples. The CDR3 here is CASSEDSQETQYF. The CDR3 nucleotides read TGCGCCAGCAGCGAGGACAGCCAAGAGACCCAGTACTTC.